This T cell receptor beta chain was captured in a study of cytotoxic CD8 clonotypes in ibrutinib-treated CLL. This CDR3 is 17 amino acids long. Germline V gene sequence: CDR1 SGHNT, CDR2 YYREEE (reference sequence). The V gene lost 3 bases and the J gene lost 0 bases, with 18 bases spanning the gap. Using immunoSEQ multiplex PCR, the repertoire was profiled, and TCRdb retains in-frame clones only, with some absent. This sample has approximately 130,000 clones, with 84% found just once. The clonotype comes from a human donor with chronic lymphocytic leukemia. This chain connects TRBV5-4 to TRBJ2-5; D is perhaps TRBD1 (6 bases). The sequenced sample was PBMCs, obtained after 24 months of ibrutinib treatment. The CDR3 coding sequence is TGTGCCAGCAGCTGGCTAGGGGGAAGTGCTAACCAAGAGACCCAGTACTTC. This translates into CASSWLGGSANQETQYF.